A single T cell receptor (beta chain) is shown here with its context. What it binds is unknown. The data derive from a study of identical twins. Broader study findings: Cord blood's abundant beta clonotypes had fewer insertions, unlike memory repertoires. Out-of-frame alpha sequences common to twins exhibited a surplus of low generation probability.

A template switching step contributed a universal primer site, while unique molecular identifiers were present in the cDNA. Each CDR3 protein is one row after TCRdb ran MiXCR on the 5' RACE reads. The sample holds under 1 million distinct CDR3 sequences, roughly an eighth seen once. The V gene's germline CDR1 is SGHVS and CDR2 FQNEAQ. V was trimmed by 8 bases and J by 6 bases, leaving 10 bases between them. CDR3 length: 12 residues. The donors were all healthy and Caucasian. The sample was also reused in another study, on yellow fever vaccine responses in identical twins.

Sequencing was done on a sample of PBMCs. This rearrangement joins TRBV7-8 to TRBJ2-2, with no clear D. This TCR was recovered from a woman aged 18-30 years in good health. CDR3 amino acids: CASVRGAGELFF. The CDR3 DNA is TGTGCCAGCGTCCGTGGGGCCGGGGAGCTGTTTTTT.